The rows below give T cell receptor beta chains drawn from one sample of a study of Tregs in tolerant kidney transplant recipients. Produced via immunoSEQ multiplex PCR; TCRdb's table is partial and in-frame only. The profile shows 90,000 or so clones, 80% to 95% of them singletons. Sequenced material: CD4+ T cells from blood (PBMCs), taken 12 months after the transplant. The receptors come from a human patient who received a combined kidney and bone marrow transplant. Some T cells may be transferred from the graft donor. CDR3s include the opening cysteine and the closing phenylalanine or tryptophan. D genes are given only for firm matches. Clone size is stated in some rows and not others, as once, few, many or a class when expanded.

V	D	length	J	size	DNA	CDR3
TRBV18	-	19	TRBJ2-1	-	TGTGCCAGCTCACCATTACTAGCTGCCGTGGGGAGCTCCTACAATGAGCAGTTCTTC	CASSPLLAAVGSSYNEQFF
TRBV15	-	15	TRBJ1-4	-	TGTGCCACCAGCCGGGGGGGGCAGGGTAGGGAAAAACTGTTTTTT	CATSRGGQGREKLFF
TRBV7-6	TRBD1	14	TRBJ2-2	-	TGTGCCAGCAGCCCGCAGGGGGCACTCGGGGAGCTGTTTTTT	CASSPQGALGELFF
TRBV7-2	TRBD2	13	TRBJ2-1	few	TGTGCCAGCAGCTTAGCGACTAGCGTTGAGCAGTTCTTC	CASSLATSVEQFF
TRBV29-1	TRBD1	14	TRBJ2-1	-	TGCAGCGTTCCTCGGACAGGGCCCTACAATGAGCAGTTCTTC	CSVPRTGPYNEQFF
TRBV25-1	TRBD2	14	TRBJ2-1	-	TGTGCCAGCAGTGATAGCGGGCCTAACAATGAGCAGTTCTTC	CASSDSGPNNEQFF
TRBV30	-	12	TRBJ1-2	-	TGTGCCTGGAGCCCTTATAACTATGGCTACACCTTC	CAWSPYNYGYTF
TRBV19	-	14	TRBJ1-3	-	TGTGCCAGTAGTAGGGTGGGCCCCGGAAACACCATATATTTT	CASSRVGPGNTIYF
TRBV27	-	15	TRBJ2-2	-	TGTGCCAGCAGAGAGTTTCAGGGGAACACCGGGGAGCTGTTTTTT	CASREFQGNTGELFF
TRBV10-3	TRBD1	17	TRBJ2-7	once	TGTGCCATCAGTGCCGGGACAGGGGGGAGGATCTCCTACGAGCAGTACTTC	CAISAGTGGRISYEQYF